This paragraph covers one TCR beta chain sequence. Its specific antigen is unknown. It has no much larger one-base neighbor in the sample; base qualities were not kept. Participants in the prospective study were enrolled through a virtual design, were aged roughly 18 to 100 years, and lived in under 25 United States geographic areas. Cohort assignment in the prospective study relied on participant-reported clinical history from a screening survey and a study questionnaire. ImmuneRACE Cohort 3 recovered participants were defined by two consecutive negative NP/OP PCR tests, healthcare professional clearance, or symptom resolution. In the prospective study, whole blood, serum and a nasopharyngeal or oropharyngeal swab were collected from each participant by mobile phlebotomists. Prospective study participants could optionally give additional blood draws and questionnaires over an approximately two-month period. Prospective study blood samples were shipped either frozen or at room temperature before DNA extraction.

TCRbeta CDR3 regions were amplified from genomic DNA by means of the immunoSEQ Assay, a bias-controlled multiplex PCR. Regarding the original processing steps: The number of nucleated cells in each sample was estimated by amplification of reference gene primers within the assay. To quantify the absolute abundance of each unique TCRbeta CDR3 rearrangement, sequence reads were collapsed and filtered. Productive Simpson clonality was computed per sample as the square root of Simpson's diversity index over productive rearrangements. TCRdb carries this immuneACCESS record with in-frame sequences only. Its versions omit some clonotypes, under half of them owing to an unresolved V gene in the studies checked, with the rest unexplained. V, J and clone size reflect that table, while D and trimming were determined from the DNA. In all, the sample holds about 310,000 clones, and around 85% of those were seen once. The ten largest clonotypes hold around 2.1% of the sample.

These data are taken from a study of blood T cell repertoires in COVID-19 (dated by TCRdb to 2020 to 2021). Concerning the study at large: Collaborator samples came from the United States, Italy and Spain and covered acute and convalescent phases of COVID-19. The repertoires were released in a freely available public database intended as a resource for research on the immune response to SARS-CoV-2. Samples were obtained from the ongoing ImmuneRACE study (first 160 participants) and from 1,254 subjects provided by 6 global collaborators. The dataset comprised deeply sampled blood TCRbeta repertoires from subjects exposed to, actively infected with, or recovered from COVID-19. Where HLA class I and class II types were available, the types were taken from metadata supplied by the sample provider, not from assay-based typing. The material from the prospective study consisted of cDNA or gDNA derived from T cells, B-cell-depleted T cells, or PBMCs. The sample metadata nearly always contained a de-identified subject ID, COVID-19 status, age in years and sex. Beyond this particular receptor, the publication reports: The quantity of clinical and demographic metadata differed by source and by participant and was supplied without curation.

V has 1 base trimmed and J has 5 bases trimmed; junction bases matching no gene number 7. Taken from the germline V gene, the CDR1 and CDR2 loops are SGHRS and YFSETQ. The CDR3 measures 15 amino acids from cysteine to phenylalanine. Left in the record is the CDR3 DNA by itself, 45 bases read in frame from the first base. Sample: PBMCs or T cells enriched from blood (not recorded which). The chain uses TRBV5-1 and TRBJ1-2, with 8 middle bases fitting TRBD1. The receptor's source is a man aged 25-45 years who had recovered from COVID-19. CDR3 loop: CASSLSPGTGYGYTF. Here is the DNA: TGCGCCAGCAGCTTGTCACCCGGGACAGGTTATGGCTACACCTTC.